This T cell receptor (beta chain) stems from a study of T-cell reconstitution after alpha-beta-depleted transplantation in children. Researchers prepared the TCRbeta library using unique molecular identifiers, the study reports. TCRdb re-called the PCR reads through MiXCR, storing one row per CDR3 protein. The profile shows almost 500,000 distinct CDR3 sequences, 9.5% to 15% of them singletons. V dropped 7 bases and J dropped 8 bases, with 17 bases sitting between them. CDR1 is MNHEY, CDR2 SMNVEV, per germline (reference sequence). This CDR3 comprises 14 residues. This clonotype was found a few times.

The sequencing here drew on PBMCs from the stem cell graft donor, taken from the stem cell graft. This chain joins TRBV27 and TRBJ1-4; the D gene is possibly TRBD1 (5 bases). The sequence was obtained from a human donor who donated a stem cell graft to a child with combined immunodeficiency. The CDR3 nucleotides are TGTGCCAGCAAGCCCCGGGCAGGGCACGAAAAACTGTTTTTT. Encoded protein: CASKPRAGHEKLFF.